This TCR beta chain was recorded in a study of T-cell memory formation after mild COVID-19. Study as a whole: Largely donor-specific sequence clusters came from two donors.

There are many counts of this clonotype. The germline V gene has CDR1 SGHRS and CDR2 YFSETQ. V shed 1 base and J shed 1 base, with 4 bases lying between them. The CDR3 contains 13 residues. 5'RACE with constant-segment primers built TCRalpha and TCRbeta cDNA libraries with UMIs. TCRdb fed the 5' RACE reads into MiXCR, producing one record per CDR3 protein. The repertoire includes about 250,000 distinct CDR3 sequences, more than 15% of them detected once, and roughly 24% sits in the top ten. V and J are TRBV5-1 and TRBJ2-3, with unresolved D. This clonotype was obtained from a young man who had mild COVID-19 (a few samples of this study predate the infection). Cell type and time point are not known. The sample was PBMCs or a T cell subset sorted from them (not recorded which). The CDR3 spells CASSLKGTDTQYF. The CDR3 DNA reads TGCGCCAGCAGCTTGAAGGGCACAGATACGCAGTATTTT.